One T cell receptor beta chain is described in this entry. These data originate in a study of blood T cell repertoires in COVID-19. At the level of the study: The United States, Italy and Spain supplied acute and convalescent COVID-19 samples. PBMCs, B-cell-depleted T cells, or T cells provided the cDNA or gDNA that made up the material.

Patients of the Seattle cohort, enrolled during active infection, were followed longitudinally. The CDR3 is 14 residues long. The ends were cut back, 1 base at V and 4 bases at J, with 11 bases in the middle. Germline CDR1 and CDR2: LGHDT and YNNKEL (reference sequence). Method: immunoSEQ multiplex PCR; TCRdb's copy keeps in-frame clones and lacks some. The table records about 52,000 clones, around 81% of them present only once. The V and J genes are TRBV3-1 (or the pseudogene TRBV3-2) and TRBJ2-7; perhaps TRBD2 as D (6 bases). The clonotype comes from a woman of 80 years or more with COVID-19, enrolled during active disease. Material for sequencing was peripheral blood. The chain's CDR3 is CASSQVWDSYEQYF. Here the CDR3 DNA reads TGTGCCAGCAGCCAAGTTTGGGACTCATACGAGCAGTACTTC.